The clone carrying this TCR beta chain was recorded a few times. The antigen is not known. Trimming stripped 3 bases from V and 3 bases from J, with 12 bases between. The CDR3 spans 13 residues. The germline V gene has CDR1 DFQATT and CDR2 SNEGSKA (reference sequence). Unique molecular identifiers featured in each of the TCR beta cDNA libraries. TCRdb processed the PCR reads anew with MiXCR; each CDR3 protein has one entry. The data contain 650,000 to 900,000 distinct CDR3 sequences, about half of them singletons. These data originate in a study of post-analysis software for immune sequencing data. Findings of the study overall: Relative to controls, patients had roughly five TRBV segments at higher frequency, with TRBV5-6, TRBV5-1 and TRBV20-1 among these.

Sequenced sample: blood. The chain joins TRBV20-1 to TRBJ2-7, with TRBD1 as a possible D gene (8 bases). This sequence was found in a girl aged 10 to 17 with multiple sclerosis. CDR3 sequence (DNA): TGCAGTGCTAGTACAGGGGGGGTCTACGAGCAGTACTTC. Amino acids: CSASTGGVYEQYF.